What follows are 5 T cell receptor beta chains derived from one specimen sequenced in a study of shared clonotypes between healthy human individuals. The table came from immunoSEQ multiplex PCR; TCRdb's copy has only in-frame clones and leaves some out. The table has millions of clones, 85% to 95% seen once. The sample comprised naive CD4+ T cells sorted from blood. Documented subset: CD45RA+ positively selected. Every receptor here comes from a man between 18 and 35 years old in good health.

CDR3 protein: CAISEGPGGTSPLHF. The CDR3 DNA sequence: TGTGCCATCAGTGAGGGGCCAGGCGGGACTTCACCCCTCCACTTT. The chain recombines TRBV10-3 with TRBJ1-6, with D possibly being TRBD1 (5 bases). Germline V gene data show CDR1 as ENHRY and CDR2 as SYGVKD. Trimming took off 2 bases at V and 9 bases at J, with 14 bases between the two ends. The CDR3 covers 15 residues.

This clone was observed once. The rearrangement joins TRBV6-6 to TRBJ2-7; D ambiguous. Germline V lookup: CDR1 MNHNY, CDR2 SVGAGI (reference sequence). V lost 10 bases to trimming and J lost 6 bases, with 16 bases between them. This CDR3 spans 12 amino acids. In nucleotides, the CDR3 is TGTGCCATGTCCCAAATGGGCGGCGAGCAGTACTTC. Amino acid sequence: CAMSQMGGEQYF.

V usage is TRBV28 and J usage is TRBJ1-4; D remains ambiguous. This CDR3 spans 13 amino acids. V shed 6 bases and J shed 3 bases, with 8 bases lying between them. Germline V gives CDR1 MDHEN, CDR2 SYDVKM. CDR3 sequence: CASSRDSNEKLFF. The CDR3 bases are TGTGCCAGCAGCCGGGATTCTAATGAAAAACTGTTTTTT.

A remark on this clone: A read error may explain this, as a much larger clone is one base away. The same CDR3 can be traced to other DNA sequences in this sample. The rearrangement joins TRBV7-6 to TRBJ2-7; D might be TRBD2 (5 bases). V lost 1 base, J lost 6 bases, and 7 bases lay in between. This CDR3 comprises 12 residues. Germline CDR1 reads SGHVS; CDR2 reads FNYEAQ. The CDR3 here is CASSLGGSEQYF. The CDR3 DNA follows: TGTGCCAGCAGCTTAGGAGGGTCCGAGCAGTACTTC.

CDR3 residues: CASSPPDSFSGNTIYF. The CDR3 nucleotides are TGTGCCAGCTCACCACCGGACAGTTTCTCTGGAAACACCATATATTTT. The chain is built from TRBV18 and TRBJ1-3; the D gene is possibly TRBD1 (6 bases). Germline V gene data show CDR1 as KGHSH and CDR2 as LQKENI. V dropped 0 bases and J dropped 0 bases, with 9 bases sitting between them. The CDR3 has 16 residues.